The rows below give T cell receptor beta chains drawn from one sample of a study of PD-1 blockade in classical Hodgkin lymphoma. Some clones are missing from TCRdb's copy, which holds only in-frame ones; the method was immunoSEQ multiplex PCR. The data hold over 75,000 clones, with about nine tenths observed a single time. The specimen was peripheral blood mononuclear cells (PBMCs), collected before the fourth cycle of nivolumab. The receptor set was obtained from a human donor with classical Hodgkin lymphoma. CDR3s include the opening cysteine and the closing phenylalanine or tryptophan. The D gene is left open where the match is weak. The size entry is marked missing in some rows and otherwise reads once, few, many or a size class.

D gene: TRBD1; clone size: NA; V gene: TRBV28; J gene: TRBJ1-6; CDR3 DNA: TGTGCCAGCAGTTTATGGGCAGGGGGTAATTCACCCCTCCACTTT; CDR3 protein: CASSLWAGGNSPLHF
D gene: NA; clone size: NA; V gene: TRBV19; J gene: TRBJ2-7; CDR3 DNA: TGTGCCAGTAGTATTGGGAGTACCTACGAGCAGTACTTC; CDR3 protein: CASSIGSTYEQYF
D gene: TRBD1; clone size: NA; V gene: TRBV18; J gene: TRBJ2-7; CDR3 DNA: TGTGCCAGCTCACCAGTGACAGGGGGCAGGAACGAGCAGTACTTC; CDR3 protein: CASSPVTGGRNEQYF
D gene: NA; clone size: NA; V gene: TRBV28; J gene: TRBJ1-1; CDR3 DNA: TGTGCCATCCGACGGGGCCTCGGCACTGAAGCTTTCTTT; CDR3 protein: CAIRRGLGTEAFF
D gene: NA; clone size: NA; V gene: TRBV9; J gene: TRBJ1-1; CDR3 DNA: TGTGCCAGCAGCGGGATGGGGAACACTGAAGCTTTCTTT; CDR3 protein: CASSGMGNTEAFF
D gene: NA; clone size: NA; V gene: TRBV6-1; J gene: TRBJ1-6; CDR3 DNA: TGTGCCAGCAGTCCGAGTACCGGGAACAATTCACCCCTCCACTTT; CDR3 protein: CASSPSTGNNSPLHF
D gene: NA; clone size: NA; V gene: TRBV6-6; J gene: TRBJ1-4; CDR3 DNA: TGTGCCAGCAGCGTCGGGTCAGGGTATGAAAAACTGTTTTTT; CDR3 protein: CASSVGSGYEKLFF
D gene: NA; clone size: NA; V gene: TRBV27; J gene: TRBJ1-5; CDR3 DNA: TGCGCCAGCAGTCTAGGCCCACCGGGACCGAAAGTAACCCAGCATTTT; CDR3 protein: CASSLGPPGPKVTQHF
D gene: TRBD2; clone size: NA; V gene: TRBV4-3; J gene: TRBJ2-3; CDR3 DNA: TGCGCCAGCAGCCAAGATCGAAGACTAGCGGGGGGGCATGATACGCAGTATTTT; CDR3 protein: CASSQDRRLAGGHDTQYF
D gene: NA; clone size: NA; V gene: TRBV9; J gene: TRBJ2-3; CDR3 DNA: TGTGCCAGCAGCGTAGGCGGGAGCACAGATACGCAGTATTTT; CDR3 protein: CASSVGGSTDTQYF
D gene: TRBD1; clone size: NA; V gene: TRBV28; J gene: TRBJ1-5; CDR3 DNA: TGTGCCAGCAGCCGGGGGACAGGGCACAATCAGCCCCAGCATTTT; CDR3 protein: CASSRGTGHNQPQHF
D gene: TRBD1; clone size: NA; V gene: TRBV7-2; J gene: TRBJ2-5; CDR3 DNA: TGTGCCAGCAGCCCACAGGGGTCGGAGACCCAGTACTTC; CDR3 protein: CASSPQGSETQYF
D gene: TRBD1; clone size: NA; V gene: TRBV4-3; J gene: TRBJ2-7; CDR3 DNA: TGCGCCAGCAGTGAAGGGACAGGGAGGAACGAGCAGTACTTC; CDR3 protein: CASSEGTGRNEQYF
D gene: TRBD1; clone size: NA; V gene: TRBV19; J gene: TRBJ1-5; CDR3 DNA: TGTGCCACTCTGGACTCGGGACAGACTCTCCAGCCCCAGCATTTT; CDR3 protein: CATLDSGQTLQPQHF
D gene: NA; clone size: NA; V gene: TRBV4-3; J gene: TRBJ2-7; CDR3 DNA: TGCGCCAGCAGCCCCGGGACTTCCCTTTACGAGCAGTACTTC; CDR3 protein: CASSPGTSLYEQYF
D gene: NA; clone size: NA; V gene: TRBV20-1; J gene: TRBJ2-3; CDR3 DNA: TGCAGTGCTTGGGGCGGAGATACGCAGTATTTT; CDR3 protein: CSAWGGDTQYF
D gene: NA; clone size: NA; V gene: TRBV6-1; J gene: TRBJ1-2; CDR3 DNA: TGTGCCACGCTAGGCGAGCTGGGGAATGGCTACACCTTC; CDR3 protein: CATLGELGNGYTF
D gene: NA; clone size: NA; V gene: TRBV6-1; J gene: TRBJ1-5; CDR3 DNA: TGTGCCAGCAGTGAAGAAGGGTTGAGCCAGCCCCAGCATTTT; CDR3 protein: CASSEEGLSQPQHF
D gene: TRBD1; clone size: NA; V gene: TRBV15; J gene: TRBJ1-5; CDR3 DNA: TGTGCCACCAGCAGAGGCCCCCAGGGGGCAGGGAATCAGCCCCAGCATTTT; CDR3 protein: CATSRGPQGAGNQPQHF
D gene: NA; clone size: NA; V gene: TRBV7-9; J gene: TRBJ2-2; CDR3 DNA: TGTGCCAGCACGGAGGGGGCGAACACCGGGGAGCTGTTTTTT; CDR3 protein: CASTEGANTGELFF
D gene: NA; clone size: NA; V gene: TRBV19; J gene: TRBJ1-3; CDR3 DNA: TGTGCCAGTAGTCGGGGCGGACCCAGCTCTGGAAACACCATATATTTT; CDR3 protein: CASSRGGPSSGNTIYF
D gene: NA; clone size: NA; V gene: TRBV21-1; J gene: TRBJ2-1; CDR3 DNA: TGTGCCAGGGGGGGAAGACAGGGCAGGTCCAATGAGCAGTTCTTC; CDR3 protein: CARGGRQGRSNEQFF
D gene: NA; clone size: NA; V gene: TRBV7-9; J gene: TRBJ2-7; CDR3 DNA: TGTGCCAGCAGCCACTCTGGGGCCTACGAGCAGTACTTC; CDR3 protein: CASSHSGAYEQYF
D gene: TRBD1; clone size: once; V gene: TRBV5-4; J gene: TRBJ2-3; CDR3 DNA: TGTGCCAGCAGCCGGACAGGGGGTTCTACGACAGATACGCAGTATTTT; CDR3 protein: CASSRTGGSTTDTQYF
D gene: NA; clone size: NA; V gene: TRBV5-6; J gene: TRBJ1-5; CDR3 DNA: TGTGCCAGCAGCCAGGACAGCAATCAGCCCCAGCATTTT; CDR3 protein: CASSQDSNQPQHF
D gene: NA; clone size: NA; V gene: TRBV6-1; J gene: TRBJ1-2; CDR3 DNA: TGTGCCAGCAGTATTCAGGGTTTAGACTATGGCTACACCTTC; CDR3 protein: CASSIQGLDYGYTF
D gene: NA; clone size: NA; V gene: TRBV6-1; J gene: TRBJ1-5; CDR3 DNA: TGTGCCAGCAGTGAAGAGCCACGGCTGTTCAATAGCAATCAGCCCCAGCATTTT; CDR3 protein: CASSEEPRLFNSNQPQHF
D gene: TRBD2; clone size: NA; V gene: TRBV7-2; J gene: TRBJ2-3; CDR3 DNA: TGTGCCAGCAGCTTAGTTTCTGCGGGGGACCGCACAGATACGCAGTATTTT; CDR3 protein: CASSLVSAGDRTDTQYF
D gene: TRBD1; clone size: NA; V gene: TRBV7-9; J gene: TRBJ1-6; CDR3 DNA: TGTGCCAGCAGCTTCGTCACAGGGGGAAATTCACCCCTCCACTTT; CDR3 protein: CASSFVTGGNSPLHF